One sample yielded the 20 T cell receptor beta chains listed below, sequenced in a study of CD8 T cells in ankylosing spondylitis (dated by TCRdb to about 2017). The library was made by 5' RACE. Sequencing instrument: Illumina HiSeq 2500. The raw public data were reprocessed by TCRdb itself: fastp quality trimming at Q25, MiXCR clonotype calling, in-frame beta chains only. CDR3 protein duplicates are merged, each entry listing the most common genes and DNA. Counted in this sample were approximately 190,000 distinct CDR3 sequences; 10% to 15% of them appeared once. Approximately 10% of the sample rests with the top ten. The sample was blood, either unsorted or a sorted T cell fraction (not recorded which). Receptor source: a female donor with ankylosing spondylitis or in good health (not recorded which).

This clonotype came up a few times. V and J are TRBV6-2 or TRBV6-3 and TRBJ2-7, with 9 bases identical to TRBD2. With V trimmed by 11 bases and J by 3 bases, 17 bases remained unmatched. The germline gives CDR1 MNHEY, CDR2 SVGEGT. This CDR3 has 16 residues. The CDR3 loop reads CAPWGFIAGVIYEQYF. The CDR3 nucleotides are TGTGCCCCCTGGGGCTTTATAGCGGGAGTGATCTACGAGCAGTACTTC.

On this clonotype: At one of its ends the junction is not consistent with the germline gene, which may arise from a read error. The chain uses TRBV12-3 or TRBV12-4 and TRBJ2-5, with D possibly being TRBD1 (6 bases). The CDR3 contains 13 residues. The CDR3 sequence is CASSWGTQGTQYF. The CDR3 DNA reads TGTGCCAGCAGTTGGGGGACACAAGGGACCCAGTACTTC.

The chain recombines TRBV7-2 with TRBJ2-3; D is ambiguous. Trimming left V 1 base short and J 2 bases short, with 16 bases between. Germline assignment: CDR1 SGHTA and CDR2 FQGNSA. The length of the CDR3 is 17 residues. This CDR3 is CASSLVRTVDVTDTQYF. The CDR3 DNA follows: TGTGCCAGCAGCTTAGTGAGGACGGTGGATGTCACAGATACGCAGTATTTT.

The sample holds many counts of this clonotype. The chain recombines TRBV9 with TRBJ1-1; D is unresolved. V gave up 4 bases and J gave up 4 bases, with 11 bases separating them. The germline V gene has CDR1 SGDLS and CDR2 YYNGEE. The CDR3 runs to 13 residues. Here the CDR3 reads CASSTNSGTEAFF. CDR3 DNA: TGTGCCAGCAGCACCAACTCCGGCACTGAAGCTTTCTTT.

V is TRBV12-3 or TRBV12-4 and J is TRBJ1-1; D is unresolved. V was shortened by 5 bases and J by 3 bases, with 16 bases between the two germline ends. CDR3 length: 15 residues. CDR3 protein: CASSQFIRLDTEAFF. The CDR3 DNA follows: TGTGCCAGCAGTCAGTTCATCCGGTTGGACACTGAAGCTTTCTTT.

Many counts were recorded for this clonotype. The rearrangement links TRBV9 to TRBJ2-2, with 8 bases fitting TRBD1. The V and J ends lost 3 bases and 0 bases, in that order; junction bases with no gene match: 4. There are 16 residues in the CDR3. Germline CDR1 SGDLS, CDR2 YYNGEE. The CDR3 DNA reads TGTGCCAGCAGCGCAGGGACAGGTTCGAACACCGGGGAGCTGTTTTTT. Its protein is CASSAGTGSNTGELFF.

The chain combines TRBV20-1 with TRBJ2-1, with 8 bases that match TRBD2. Germline V gene sequence: CDR1 DFQATT, CDR2 SNEGSKA (reference sequence). V lost 0 bases, J lost 3 bases, and 4 bases stayed unmatched. This CDR3 is 15 amino acids long. The CDR3: CSARDLLADYNEQFF. As DNA, the CDR3 is TGCAGTGCTAGAGATCTACTAGCGGACTACAATGAGCAGTTCTTC.

This clonotype showed up just a few times. This chain uses TRBV7-6 with TRBJ2-6; D might be TRBD1 (6 bases). The ends were cut back, 5 bases at V and 1 base at J, with 9 bases in the middle. Germline V gene data show CDR1 as SGHVS and CDR2 as FNYEAQ. The CDR3 is 15 residues long. CDR3 in DNA: TGTGCCAGCAGCCCCAGGGGTTCTGGGGCCAACGTCCTGACTTTC. Residues: CASSPRGSGANVLTF.

This clonotype was detected ten times or more. The chain joins TRBV6-2 or TRBV6-3 to TRBJ2-2; the match to TRBD1 covers 9 bases. CDR1 and CDR2 from the germline V gene are MNHEY and SVGEGT. The CDR3 has 15 amino acids. V lost 3 bases, J lost 4 bases, and 3 bases stayed unmatched. CDR3: CASSYGQGSTGELFF. CDR3 sequence (DNA): TGTGCCAGCAGTTATGGACAGGGGAGCACCGGGGAGCTGTTTTTT.

This clonotype was counted ten times or more. The V gene is TRBV7-2, the J gene TRBJ2-3; D gene uncertain. CDR3 length: 15 residues. V lost 3 bases and J 0 bases, leaving 10 bases between the germline ends. Germline-derived CDR1 and CDR2 are SGHTA and FQGNSA. The CDR3 here is CASSLSGPSTDTQYF. The CDR3 nucleotides are TGTGCCAGCAGCTTGAGTGGCCCTAGCACAGATACGCAGTATTTT.

The genes are TRBV6-1 and TRBJ2-3; 10 bases fit TRBD1. Per germline, CDR1 MNHNS and CDR2 SASEGT. Germline trimming cut 11 bases from V and 6 bases from J; bases unmatched to any gene: 14. This CDR3 is built from 15 residues. The CDR3 sequence is CACGSGTGVRDTQYF. The CDR3 DNA sequence: TGTGCCTGCGGCTCCGGGACAGGGGTCCGTGATACGCAGTATTTT.

In its sample, this clonotype was seen a few times. The rearrangement joins TRBV7-2 to TRBJ2-2; the D is unclear. The length of the CDR3 is 14 residues. V lost 1 base, J lost 7 bases, and 10 bases lay in between. Per the germline V gene, CDR1 is SGHTA and CDR2 is FQGNSA. The CDR3 is CASSLEAYVGELFF. CDR3 sequence (DNA): TGTGCCAGCAGCTTAGAAGCCTACGTCGGGGAGCTGTTTTTT.

This clonotype was detected many times. This sequence joins TRBV5-1 and TRBJ1-1; D remains unclear. V was cut by 7 bases and J by 5 bases, with 15 bases left in between. CDR1 SGHRS and CDR2 YFSETQ come from the germline V gene. The CDR3 spans 13 residues. Here the CDR3 reads CASSRYSVTEAFF. CDR3 coding DNA: TGCGCCAGCTCTAGGTATTCAGTGACTGAAGCTTTCTTT.

This sequence joins TRBV11-3 and TRBJ1-2, with TRBD1 identical over 7 bases. The CDR3 sequence is 15 residues long. Germline CDR1 reads SGHNT; CDR2 reads YENEEA. V shed 5 bases, J shed 2 bases, and the junction held 8 bases outside the gene matches. CDR3 loop: CASSVNRGRNYGYTF. In DNA, the CDR3 is TGTGCCAGCAGCGTCAACAGGGGAAGGAACTATGGCTACACCTTC.

The V gene is TRBV5-1, the J gene TRBJ2-7, with 7 bases lining up with TRBD1. The CDR3 extends over 14 amino acids. Germline CDR1 reads SGHRS; CDR2 reads YFSETQ. V was clipped by 5 bases and J by 0 bases; unmatched bases: 5. The CDR3 nucleotides are TGCGCCAGCAGGTACGACAGGGTCTCCTACGAGCAGTACTTC. Translated: CASRYDRVSYEQYF.

This clonotype was seen at least ten times. V and J are TRBV5-6 and TRBJ2-1, with unresolved D. The V end was cut by 1 base, the J end by 8 bases, with 10 bases between. This CDR3 contains 13 residues. Germline lookup yields CDR1 SGHDT and CDR2 YYEEEE. The CDR3 DNA sequence: TGTGCCAGCAGCTTGTCGCCGGGCGATGAGCAGTTCTTC. Encoded protein: CASSLSPGDEQFF.

This clonotype was detected a few times. The chain is built from TRBV18 and TRBJ2-1; 16 positions agree with TRBD2. This CDR3 spans 19 amino acids. Per the germline V gene, CDR1 is KGHSH and CDR2 is LQKENI. Trimming removed 1 base from V and 0 bases from J; junction bases left unmatched: 3. The CDR3 DNA follows: TGTGCCAGCTCACCACGGGGACTAGCGGGAGGGAGCTCCTACAATGAGCAGTTCTTC. Translation: CASSPRGLAGGSSYNEQFF. Full variable domain (outside the CDR3, taken from reference TRBV18 and TRBJ2-1): NAGVMQNPRHLVRRRGQEARLRCSPMKGHSHVYWYRQLPEEGLKFMVYLQKENIIDESGMPKERFSAEFPKEGPSILRIQQVVRGDSAAYFCASSPRGLAGGSSYNEQFFGPGTRLTVL.

This clonotype has only a few counts. V gene TRBV20-1 combines with J gene TRBJ2-7, with D tentatively TRBD1 or TRBD2 (5 bases each). This CDR3 spans 14 amino acids. Germline V gene lookup returns CDR1 DFQATT and CDR2 SNEGSKA (reference sequence). The V gene lost 3 bases and the J gene lost 7 bases, with 19 bases spanning the gap. This CDR3 is CSARDNLGRAEQYF. The CDR3 region has the DNA TGCAGTGCTAGGGACAATTTGGGACGGGCAGAGCAGTACTTC.

In this sample, this clonotype turned up a few times. This may arise from a read error, as a much more abundant clone is one base away. This chain links TRBV6-1 with TRBJ1-4; D is uncertain. The CDR3 loop spans 12 amino acids. Per the germline V gene, CDR1 is MNHNS and CDR2 is SASEGT. V was pared by 10 bases and J by 8 bases, with 14 bases between. The CDR3 is CANSARGEKLFF. CDR3 DNA: TGTGCCAACAGCGCGCGTGGGGAAAAACTGTTTTTT.

The sample holds many counts of this clonotype. The rearrangement links TRBV6-2 or TRBV6-3 to TRBJ2-1, with no clear D. The CDR3 loop spans 17 amino acids. V lost 0 bases and J 8 bases, leaving 20 bases between the germline ends. Germline lookup yields CDR1 MNHEY and CDR2 SVGEGT. In DNA form, the CDR3 reads TGTGCCAGCAGTTACTCTATTGAGCGCTATAACTCGGATGAGCAGTTCTTC. This encodes CASSYSIERYNSDEQFF.